This T cell receptor beta chain came from a study of Ad26.COV2.S vaccination and SARS-CoV-2 variants. Study at large: Participants got Ad26.COV2.S intramuscularly, once or twice 56 days apart.

Treatment reported: roughly 19 received Ad26.COV2.S at low or high dose, single or two shots; a few received placebo; per-sample allocation not given. Vaccine and placebo recipients were sampled on day 63 after the first injection. This adult donor, from Boston, was 18-55 years old. This table comes from immunoSEQ multiplex PCR, and its TCRdb copy is limited to in-frame clones, with some not included. Of about 680,000 clones listed, roughly 90% are singletons. Germline V CDR1 and CDR2: SGHRS, YFSETQ. Trimming cost V 4 bases and J 8 bases, with 12 bases left between them. The CDR3 loop spans 13 amino acids. Findings and limits, study-wide: Substantial breadth was reportedly displayed by spike-specific CD8+ and CD4+ T cell responses after vaccination. Total T cell responses may have been underestimated by the TCR breadth and depth analyses.

A note on this clone: Its antigen is currently unknown.

Sequenced here: peripheral blood, sampled in a trial of Ad26.COV2.S vaccine versus placebo. The TCR comes from a person aged 18-65 years who received the Ad26.COV2.S COVID-19 vaccine or a placebo. J is TRBJ1-4 and V is TRBV5-1; D remains unclear. CDR3 coding DNA: TGCGCCAGCAGCCAAAGGGCGGGCGAAAAACTGTTTTTT. This sequence encodes CASSQRAGEKLFF.